This TCR beta chain was recorded in a study of blood T cell repertoires in COVID-19. This CDR3 spans 16 amino acids. J gave up 2 bases and V 5 bases, and 9 bases lay outside the gene matches. Germline V gene sequence: CDR1 SGHTA, CDR2 FQGNSA. TCRdb's copy holds only in-frame clones and misses some; the assay was immunoSEQ multiplex PCR. The table has some 240,000 clones, 75% to 85% seen once. This sequence was found in a woman aged 55-70 years with active or convalescent COVID-19. The sequenced sample was peripheral blood. The chain has TRBV7-2 and TRBJ1-3; 7 nucleotides agree with TRBD1. CDR3 coding DNA: TGTGCCAGCAGCCGGGACAGAAGGTTCCCTGGAAACACCATATATTTT. This encodes CASSRDRRFPGNTIYF.